The 18 T cell receptor beta chains reported below all come from one sample, sequenced in a study of control samples from healthy donors and cancer patients. Here immunoSEQ multiplex PCR was the method, and the copy in TCRdb shows in-frame clones only, minus some. Altogether some 100,000 clones are present, approximately 95% being singletons, with the ten largest covering about 8.8%. Sequencing was done on a sample of blood. All receptors derive from a man between 18 and 35 years old in good health.

This chain uses TRBV7-3 with TRBJ1-6, with 11 bases lining up with TRBD1. The CDR3 is made up of 17 amino acids. J gave up 9 bases and V 1 base, and 8 bases lay outside the gene matches. The germline gives CDR1 SGHTA, CDR2 FQGTGA. The CDR3 DNA sequence: TGTGCCAGCAGCTTAAAAGCTCGGACAGGGGGCATTTCACCCCTCCACTTT. It translates to CASSLKARTGGISPLHF.

The genes are TRBV10-3 and TRBJ1-5, with D unclear. V was cut by 0 bases and J by 7 bases, with 10 bases left in between. The CDR3 is made up of 14 amino acids. The germline V gene has CDR1 ENHRY and CDR2 SYGVKD. The CDR3 DNA is TGTGCCATCAGTGAGTCAAAGGGTTACCAGCCCCAGCATTTT. It is translated as CAISESKGYQPQHF.

V gene TRBV4-1 combines with J gene TRBJ2-7; 7 bases are shared with TRBD2. This CDR3 is built from 17 residues. CDR1 is MGHRA and CDR2 is YSYEKL in the germline V gene. V shed 0 bases and J 0 bases; nucleotides not matched to a gene: 8. DNA of the CDR3: TGCGCCAGCAGCCAAGAGGGGGGGGGACCCAGCTCCTACGAGCAGTACTTC. Residues: CASSQEGGGPSSYEQYF.

CDR3 protein: CASSPSADGNQPQHF. The CDR3 DNA sequence: TGTGCCAGCAGCCCGTCAGCCGACGGCAATCAGCCCCAGCATTTT. The rearrangement uses TRBV3-1 (or the pseudogene TRBV3-2) and TRBJ1-5; D unclear. The CDR3 runs to 15 residues. CDR1 is LGHDT, CDR2 YNNKEL, per germline (reference sequence). The V and J ends lost 4 bases and 2 bases respectively, with 12 bases between them.

This CDR3 is CASSPPVQGSTEAFF. The CDR3 nucleotides are TGTGCCAGCTCACCACCGGTACAGGGTAGCACTGAAGCTTTCTTT. V gene TRBV18 combines with J gene TRBJ1-1, with a possible D match to TRBD1 (6 bases). Germline V CDR1 and CDR2: KGHSH, LQKENI. Trimming removed 0 bases from V and 4 bases from J, with 12 bases in between. This CDR3 is built from 15 residues.

This chain connects TRBV18 to TRBJ1-5, with D perhaps TRBD1 (5 bases). This CDR3 spans 12 amino acids. Trimming left V 3 bases short and J 6 bases short, with 6 bases between. Germline lookup yields CDR1 KGHSH and CDR2 LQKENI. As DNA, the CDR3 is TGTGCCAGCTCACCTCAGGGTCAGCCCCAGCATTTT. Translation gives CASSPQGQPQHF.

J is TRBJ1-5 and V is TRBV3-1 (or the pseudogene TRBV3-2), with 8 bases that match TRBD1. Germline V lookup: CDR1 LGHDT, CDR2 YNNKEL (reference sequence). V was pared by 4 bases and J by 4 bases, with 6 bases of the junction left unmatched. The CDR3 is 15 amino acids. CDR3 region: CASSRRTGNNQPQHF. The CDR3 DNA follows: TGTGCCAGCAGCCGCCGGACAGGGAATAATCAGCCCCAGCATTTT.

This sequence joins TRBV6-5 and TRBJ1-2; D call uncertain. This CDR3 contains 14 residues. CDR1 is MNHEY and CDR2 is SVGAGI in the germline V gene. Trimming took 6 bases from V and 4 from J, leaving 15 bases between them. CDR3 bases: TGTGCCAGCAGCCCCCTACTTTATACCTATGGCTACACCTTC. Its protein product is CASSPLLYTYGYTF.

A word on this clone: Sequence at one end of the junction differs from germline and may be a read error. J is TRBJ1-2 and V is TRBV27; D is undetermined. The CDR3 has 15 amino acids. The germline CDR1 and CDR2 sequences are MNHEY and SMNVEV (reference sequence). The CDR3 sequence: CASTLRGTVNYGYTF. The CDR3, as DNA: TGTGCCAGCACTTTACGAGGTACAGTCAACTATGGCTACACCTTC.

The V and J genes are TRBV5-5 and TRBJ2-2; TRBD2 is a possible D gene (6 bases). Germline CDR1 is SGHKS and CDR2 is YYEKEE (reference sequence). The CDR3 runs 17 residues. With 4 bases removed from V and 1 base from J, the gap between germline ends came to 17 bases. This CDR3 reads CASSPTRGWGNTGELFF. The CDR3 DNA sequence: TGTGCCAGCAGCCCCACCCGGGGGTGGGGGAACACCGGGGAGCTGTTTTTT.

Comment on this clone: At one boundary the junction diverges from the germline segment, which might be a read error. The J gene is TRBJ2-2, the V gene TRBV5-4, with D perhaps matching TRBD1 (7 bases). This CDR3 has 16 residues. Germline CDR1 and CDR2: SGHNT and YYREEE (reference sequence). The CDR3 nucleotides read TGTGCCAGCAGCTTTGGAGGGACAGCTAACATCGGGGAGCTGTTTTTT. Translated, it gives CASSFGGTANIGELFF.

The chain links TRBV28 to TRBJ2-5; 8 bases match TRBD1. CDR1 is MDHEN and CDR2 is SYDVKM in the germline V gene. V was clipped by 4 bases and J by 5 bases; unmatched bases: 6. The CDR3 covers 14 residues. The chain's CDR3 is CASSSGQGGETQYF. In nucleotides, the CDR3 is TGTGCCAGCAGTTCCGGACAGGGCGGCGAGACCCAGTACTTC.

This chain uses TRBV19 with TRBJ1-1; weak D call: TRBD1 (5 bases). CDR3 length equals 12 residues. The germline V gene encodes CDR1 LNHDA and CDR2 SQIVND (reference sequence). Trimming cost V 5 bases and J 6 bases, with 10 bases left between them. The CDR3 reads CASSHGAAEAFF. The CDR3, as DNA: TGTGCCAGTAGTCACGGGGCAGCTGAAGCTTTCTTT.

The chain is built from TRBV25-1 and TRBJ1-4; the D gene is possibly TRBD1 (5 bases). The V and J ends lost 1 base and 5 bases respectively, with 14 bases between them. Germline-derived CDR1 and CDR2 are MGHDK and SYGVNS. The CDR3 is 16 residues long. The CDR3 region has the DNA TGTGCCAGCAGTGAATTCCTGGGGGAAGGGAATGAAAAACTGTTTTTT. Protein: CASSEFLGEGNEKLFF.

The J gene is TRBJ1-3, the V gene TRBV5-8, with D maybe TRBD1 (5 bases). This CDR3 spans 14 amino acids. The germline gives CDR1 SGHTS, CDR2 YDEGEE. The V and J ends lost 4 bases and 4 bases respectively, with 12 bases between them. CDR3 sequence (DNA): TGTGCCAGCAGCATAGGGGCGGACGGAAACACCATATATTTT. Protein sequence: CASSIGADGNTIYF.

The genes are TRBV27 and TRBJ2-2; D gene uncertain. The CDR3 sequence is 14 residues long. Looked up from germline, CDR1 is MNHEY and CDR2 is SMNVEV (reference sequence). V was trimmed by 5 bases and J by 6 bases, leaving 13 bases between them. CDR3 in amino acids: CASSTGGVAGELFF. For the CDR3, the DNA is TGTGCCAGCAGTACGGGTGGTGTTGCCGGGGAGCTGTTTTTT.

The chain carries TRBV6-5 and TRBJ1-1, with a tentative D call TRBD1 (6 bases). Between the trimmed V and J ends, which lost 2 bases and 6 bases, there was a span of 7 bases. Germline V lookup: CDR1 MNHEY, CDR2 SVGAGI. This CDR3 is 12 amino acids long. CDR3 nucleotides: TGTGCCAGCAGTTACAAGGGGGCTGAAGCTTTCTTT. It translates to CASSYKGAEAFF.

The chain carries TRBV3-1 (or the pseudogene TRBV3-2) and TRBJ2-5; possibly TRBD1 for D (5 bases). Trimming cost V 2 bases and J 3 bases, with 16 bases left between them. The CDR3 contains 16 residues. Germline V lookup: CDR1 LGHDT, CDR2 YNNKEL (reference sequence). In DNA form, the CDR3 reads TGTGCCAGCAGCCAATTTCTGTCCAGGGCGAAAGAGACCCAGTACTTC. It is translated as CASSQFLSRAKETQYF.